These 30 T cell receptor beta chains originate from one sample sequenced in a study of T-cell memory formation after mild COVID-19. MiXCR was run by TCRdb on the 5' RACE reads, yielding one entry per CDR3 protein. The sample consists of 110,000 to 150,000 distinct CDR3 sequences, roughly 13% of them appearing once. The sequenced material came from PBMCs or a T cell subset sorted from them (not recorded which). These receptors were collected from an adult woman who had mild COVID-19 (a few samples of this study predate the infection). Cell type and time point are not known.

The CDR3 protein is CATLPPIGTDTQYF. The CDR3 DNA sequence: TGTGCCACCTTACCCCCGATCGGCACAGATACGCAGTATTTT. V is TRBV28 and J is TRBJ2-3; D is uncertain. CDR3 length equals 14 residues. The V end was cut by 10 bases, the J end by 1 base, with 15 bases between. The germline V gene has CDR1 MDHEN and CDR2 SYDVKM.

The CDR3 loop reads CATRTSGSSGEQFF. DNA for the CDR3: TGTGCCACCAGGACTAGCGGGAGTAGCGGTGAGCAGTTCTTC. The chain joins TRBV24-1 to TRBJ2-1, with TRBD2 matching over 12 bases. Germline V gene sequence: CDR1 KGHDR, CDR2 SFDVKD. The CDR3 runs to 14 residues. Germline trimming cut 7 bases from V and 9 bases from J; bases unmatched to any gene: 6.

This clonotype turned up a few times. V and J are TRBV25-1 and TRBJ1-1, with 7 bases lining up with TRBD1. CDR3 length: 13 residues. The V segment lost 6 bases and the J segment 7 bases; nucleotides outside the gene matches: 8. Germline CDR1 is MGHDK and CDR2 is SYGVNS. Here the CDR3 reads CASSPLDRDEAFF. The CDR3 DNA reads TGTGCCAGCAGCCCACTTGACAGGGATGAAGCTTTCTTT.

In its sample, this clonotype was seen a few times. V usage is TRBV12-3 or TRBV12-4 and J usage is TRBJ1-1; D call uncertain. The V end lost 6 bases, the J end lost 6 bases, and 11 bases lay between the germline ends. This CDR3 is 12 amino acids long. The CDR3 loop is CASRKRHPEAFF. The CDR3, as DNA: TGTGCCAGCAGAAAGCGACACCCTGAAGCTTTCTTT.

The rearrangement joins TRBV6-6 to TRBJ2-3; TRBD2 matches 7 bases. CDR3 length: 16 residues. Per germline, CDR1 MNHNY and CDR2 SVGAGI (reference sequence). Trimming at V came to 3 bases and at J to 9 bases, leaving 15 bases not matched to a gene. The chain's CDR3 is CASSYLPSGMEGTQYF. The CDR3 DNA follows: TGTGCCAGCAGTTATCTCCCTAGCGGTATGGAGGGGACGCAGTATTTT.

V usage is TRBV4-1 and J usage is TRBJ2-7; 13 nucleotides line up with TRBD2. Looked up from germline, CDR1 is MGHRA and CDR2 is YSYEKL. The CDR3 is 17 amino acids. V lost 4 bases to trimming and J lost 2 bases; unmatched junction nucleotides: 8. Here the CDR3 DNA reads TGCGCCAGCAGCCCCGGACTAGCGGGAGCGGACGCCTACGAGCAGTACTTC. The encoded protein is CASSPGLAGADAYEQYF.

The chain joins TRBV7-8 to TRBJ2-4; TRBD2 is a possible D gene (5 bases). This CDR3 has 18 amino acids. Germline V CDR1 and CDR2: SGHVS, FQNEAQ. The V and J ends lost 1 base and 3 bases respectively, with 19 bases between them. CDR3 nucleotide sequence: TGTGCCAGCAGCTTAGGAATCGCCCAACGAGGGAACAAAAACATTCAGTACTTC. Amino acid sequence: CASSLGIAQRGNKNIQYF.

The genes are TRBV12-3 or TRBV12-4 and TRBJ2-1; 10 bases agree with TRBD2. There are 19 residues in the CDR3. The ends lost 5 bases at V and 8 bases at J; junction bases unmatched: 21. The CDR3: CASSTGTTSGAITRDEQFF. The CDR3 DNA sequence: TGTGCCAGCAGTACCGGCACCACTAGCGGGGCGATTACTCGGGATGAGCAGTTCTTC.

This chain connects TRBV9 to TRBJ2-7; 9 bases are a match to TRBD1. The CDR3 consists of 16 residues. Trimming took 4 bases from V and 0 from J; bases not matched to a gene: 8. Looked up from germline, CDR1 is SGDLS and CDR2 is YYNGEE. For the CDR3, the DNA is TGTGCCAGCAGCATTTCCGGGACAGGGAACTCCTACGAGCAGTACTTC. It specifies CASSISGTGNSYEQYF.

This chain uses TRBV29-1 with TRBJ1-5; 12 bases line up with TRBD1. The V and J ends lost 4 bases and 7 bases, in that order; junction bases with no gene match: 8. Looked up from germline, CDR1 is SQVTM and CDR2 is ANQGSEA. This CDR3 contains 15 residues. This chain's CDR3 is CSVALGQGARQPQHF. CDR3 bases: TGCAGCGTTGCCCTGGGACAGGGGGCCCGACAGCCCCAGCATTTT.

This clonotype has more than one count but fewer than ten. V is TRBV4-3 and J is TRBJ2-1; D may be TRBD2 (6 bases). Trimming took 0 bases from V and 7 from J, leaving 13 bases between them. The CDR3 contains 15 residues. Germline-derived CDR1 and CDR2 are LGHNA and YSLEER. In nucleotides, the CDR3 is TGCGCCAGCAGCCAAGAGTGGGATGGGGGGAATGAGCAGTTCTTC. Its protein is CASSQEWDGGNEQFF.

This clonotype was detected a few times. The CDR3: CSGILSNQPQHF. For the CDR3, the DNA is TGCAGTGGAATCCTAAGCAATCAGCCCCAGCATTTT. The gene calls are TRBV20-1 and TRBJ1-5; D is unclear. This CDR3 is 12 amino acids long. V was trimmed by 7 bases and J by 1 base, leaving 8 bases between them. The germline CDR1 and CDR2 sequences are DFQATT and SNEGSKA (reference sequence).

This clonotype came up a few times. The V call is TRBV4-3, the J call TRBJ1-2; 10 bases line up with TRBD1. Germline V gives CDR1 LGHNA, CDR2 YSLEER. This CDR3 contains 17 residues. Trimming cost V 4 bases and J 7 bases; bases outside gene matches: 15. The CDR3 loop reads CASSPGTGEYLPSGYTF. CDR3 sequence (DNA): TGCGCCAGCAGCCCCGGGACAGGGGAGTATTTGCCTAGTGGCTACACCTTC.

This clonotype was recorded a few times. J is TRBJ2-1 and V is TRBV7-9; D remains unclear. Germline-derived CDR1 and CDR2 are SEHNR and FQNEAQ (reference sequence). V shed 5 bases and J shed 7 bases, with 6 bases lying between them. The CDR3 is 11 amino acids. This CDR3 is CASSTRNEQFF. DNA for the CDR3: TGTGCCAGCAGCACGCGGAATGAGCAGTTCTTC. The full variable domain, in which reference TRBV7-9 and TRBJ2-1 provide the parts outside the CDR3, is DTGVSQNPRHKITKRGQNVTFRCDPISEHNRLYWYRQTLGQGPEFLTYFQNEAQLEKSRLLSDRFSAERPKGSFSTLEIQRTEQGDSAMYLCASSTRNEQFFGPGTRLTVL.

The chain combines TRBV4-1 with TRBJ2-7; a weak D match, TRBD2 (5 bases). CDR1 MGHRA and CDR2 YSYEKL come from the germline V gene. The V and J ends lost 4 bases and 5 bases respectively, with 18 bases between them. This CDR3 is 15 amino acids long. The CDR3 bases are TGCGCCAGCAGCCCCCGACCTACACGGGGTAACGAGCAGTACTTC. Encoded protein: CASSPRPTRGNEQYF.

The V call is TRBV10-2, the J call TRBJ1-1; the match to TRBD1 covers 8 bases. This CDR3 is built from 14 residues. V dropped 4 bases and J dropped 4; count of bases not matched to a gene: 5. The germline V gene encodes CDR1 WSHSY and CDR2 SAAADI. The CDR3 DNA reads TGCGCCAGCAGTGCTGTTACAGGGGGCACTGAAGCTTTCTTT. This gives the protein CASSAVTGGTEAFF.

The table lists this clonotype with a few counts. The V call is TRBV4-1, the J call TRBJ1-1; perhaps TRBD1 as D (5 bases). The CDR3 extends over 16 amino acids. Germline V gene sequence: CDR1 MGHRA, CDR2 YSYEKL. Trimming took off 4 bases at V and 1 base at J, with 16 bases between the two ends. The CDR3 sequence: CASSPGDDQWNTEAFF. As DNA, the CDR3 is TGCGCCAGCAGCCCCGGGGACGATCAATGGAACACTGAAGCTTTCTTT.

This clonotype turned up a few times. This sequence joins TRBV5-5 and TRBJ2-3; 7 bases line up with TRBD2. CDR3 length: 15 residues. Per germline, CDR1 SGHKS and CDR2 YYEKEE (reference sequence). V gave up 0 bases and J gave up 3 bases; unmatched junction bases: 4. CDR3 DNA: TGTGCCAGCAGCTTGGATAGCGGGTCTACAGATACGCAGTATTTT. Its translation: CASSLDSGSTDTQYF. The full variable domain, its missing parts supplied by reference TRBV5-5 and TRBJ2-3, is DAGVTQSPTHLIKTRGQQVTLRCSPISGHKSVSWYQQVLGQGPQFIFQYYEKEERGRGNFPDRFSARQFPNYSSELNVNALLLGDSALYLCASSLDSGSTDTQYFGPGTRLTVL.

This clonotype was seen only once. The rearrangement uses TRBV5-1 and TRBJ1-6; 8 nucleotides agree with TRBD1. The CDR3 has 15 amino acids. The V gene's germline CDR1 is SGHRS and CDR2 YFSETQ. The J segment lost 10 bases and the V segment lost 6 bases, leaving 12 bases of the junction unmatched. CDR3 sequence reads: CASKPPGGAESPLHF. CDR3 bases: TGCGCCAGCAAACCCCCAGGGGGCGCGGAGTCACCCCTCCACTTT.

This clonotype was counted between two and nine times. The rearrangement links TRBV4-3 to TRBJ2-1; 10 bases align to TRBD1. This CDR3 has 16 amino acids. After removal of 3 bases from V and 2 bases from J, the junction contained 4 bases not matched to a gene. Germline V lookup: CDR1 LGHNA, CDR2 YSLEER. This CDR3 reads CASSQLGQGTYNEQFF. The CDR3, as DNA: TGCGCCAGCAGCCAGCTGGGACAGGGGACCTACAATGAGCAGTTCTTC.

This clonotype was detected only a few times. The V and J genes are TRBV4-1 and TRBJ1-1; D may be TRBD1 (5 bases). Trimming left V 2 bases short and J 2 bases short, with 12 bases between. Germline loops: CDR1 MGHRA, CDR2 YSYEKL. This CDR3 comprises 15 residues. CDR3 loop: CASSQIAQVNTEAFF. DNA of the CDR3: TGCGCCAGCAGCCAAATCGCACAGGTTAACACTGAAGCTTTCTTT.

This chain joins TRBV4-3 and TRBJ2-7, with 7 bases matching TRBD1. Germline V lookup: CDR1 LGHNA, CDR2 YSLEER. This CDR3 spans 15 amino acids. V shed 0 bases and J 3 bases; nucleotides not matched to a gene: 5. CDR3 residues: CASSQDRGGNYEQYF. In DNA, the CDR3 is TGCGCCAGCAGCCAAGATCGAGGGGGCAACTACGAGCAGTACTTC.

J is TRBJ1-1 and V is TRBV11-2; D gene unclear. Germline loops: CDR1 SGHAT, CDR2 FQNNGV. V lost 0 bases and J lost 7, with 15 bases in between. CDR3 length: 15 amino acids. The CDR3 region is CASSLDLGVRNEAFF. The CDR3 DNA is TGTGCCAGCAGCTTAGATCTCGGCGTTCGGAATGAAGCTTTCTTT.

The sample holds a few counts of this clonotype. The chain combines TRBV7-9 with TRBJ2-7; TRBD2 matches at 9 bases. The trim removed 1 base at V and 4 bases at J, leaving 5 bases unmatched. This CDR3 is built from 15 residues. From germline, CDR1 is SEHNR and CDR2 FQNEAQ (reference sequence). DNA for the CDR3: TGTGCCAGCAGCTTAGGCCTAGCGGGAATATACGAGCAGTACTTC. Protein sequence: CASSLGLAGIYEQYF.

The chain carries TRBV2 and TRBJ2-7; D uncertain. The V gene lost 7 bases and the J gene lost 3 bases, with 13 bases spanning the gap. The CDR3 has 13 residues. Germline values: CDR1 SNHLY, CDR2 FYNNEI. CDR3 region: CASTPTAIYEQYF. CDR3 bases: TGTGCCAGCACCCCAACGGCGATCTACGAGCAGTACTTC. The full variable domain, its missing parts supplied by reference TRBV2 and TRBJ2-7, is EPEVTQTPSHQVTQMGQEVILRCVPISNHLYFYWYRQILGQKVEFLVSFYNNEISEKSEIFDDQFSVERPDGSNFTLKIRSTKLEDSAMYFCASTPTAIYEQYFGPGTRLTVT.

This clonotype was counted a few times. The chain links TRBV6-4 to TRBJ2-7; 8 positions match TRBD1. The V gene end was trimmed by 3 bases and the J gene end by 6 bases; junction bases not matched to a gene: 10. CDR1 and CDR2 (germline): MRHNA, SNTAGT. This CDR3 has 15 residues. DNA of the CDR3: TGTGCCAGCAGTGAGGGTACGTCAGGGGGCTTCGAGCAGTACTTC. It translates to CASSEGTSGGFEQYF.

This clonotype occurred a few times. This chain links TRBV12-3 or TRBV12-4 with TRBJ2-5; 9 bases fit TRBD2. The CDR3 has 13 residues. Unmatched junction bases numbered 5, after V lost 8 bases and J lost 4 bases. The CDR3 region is CASGRLAVETQYF. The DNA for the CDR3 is TGTGCCAGCGGGCGACTAGCGGTAGAGACCCAGTACTTC.

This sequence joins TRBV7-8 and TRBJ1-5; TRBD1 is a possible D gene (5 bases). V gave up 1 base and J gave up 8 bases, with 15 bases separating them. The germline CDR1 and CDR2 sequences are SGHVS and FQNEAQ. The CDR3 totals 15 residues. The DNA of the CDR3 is TGTGCCAGCAGCTTAGGGAGGGGTACGAATAAGCCCCAGCATTTT. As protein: CASSLGRGTNKPQHF.

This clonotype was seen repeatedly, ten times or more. The CDR3 bases are TGTGCCAGCAGCGGACTAGCGGGCACAGATACGCAGTATTTT. It specifies CASSGLAGTDTQYF. This sequence joins TRBV7-9 and TRBJ2-3, with 10 positions matching TRBD2. The V gene's germline CDR1 is SEHNR and CDR2 FQNEAQ (reference sequence). The J segment lost 1 base and the V segment lost 5 bases, leaving 0 bases of the junction unmatched. There are 14 residues in the CDR3.

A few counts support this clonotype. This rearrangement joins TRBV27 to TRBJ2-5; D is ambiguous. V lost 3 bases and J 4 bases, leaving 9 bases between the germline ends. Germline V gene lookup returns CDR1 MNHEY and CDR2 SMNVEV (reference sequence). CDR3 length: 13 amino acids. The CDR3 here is CASSLGFGETQYF. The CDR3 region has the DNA TGTGCCAGCAGTTTGGGGTTTGGAGAGACCCAGTACTTC.